Here is one T cell receptor (beta chain) with its context. Its specificity is not known. This PCR relied on a set of 60 Vbeta primers and 13 Jbeta primers. Data came from immunoSEQ multiplex PCR; TCRdb stores just in-frame clones and leaves some out. The data hold about 120,000 clones, with over 8.5% observed a single time. Germline assignment: CDR1 LGHNA and CDR2 YNFKEQ. CDR3 size: 15 residues. V lost 5 bases, J lost 2 bases, and 4 bases stayed unmatched. This entry is derived from a study of cytomegalovirus exposure and HLA in healthy donors. Overall study results and limits: The authors later linked a missense DCLRE1C variant to TCR beta V- and J-gene trimming.

The sample was PBMCs. V usage is TRBV4-2 and J usage is TRBJ2-3; 10 positions match TRBD2. This TCR was sampled from a woman in her thirties or forties in good health and CMV-seropositive. The CDR3 here is CASSSSGGLTDTQYF. The CDR3 nucleotides read TGTGCCAGCAGCTCTAGCGGGGGACTCACAGATACGCAGTATTTT.